The entry below describes one T cell receptor (beta chain). The sample originates from a study of cytomegalovirus exposure and HLA in healthy donors. CDR3 length: 13 amino acids. Looked up from germline, CDR1 is SGHDN and CDR2 is FVKESK. Trimming shortened V by 3 bases and J by 12 bases, and 17 bases separated the two germline ends. The PCR had 60 Vbeta and 13 Jbeta primers. Assay: immunoSEQ multiplex PCR; the TCRdb copy retains only in-frame clones and omits some. The sample records approximately 240,000 clones, about 80% being singletons. This sequence originates from a woman aged 40 to 49 in good health and CMV-seronegative. The chain combines TRBV14 with TRBJ1-1, with D possibly TRBD1 on 5 matching bases. Material for sequencing was PBMCs. Here the CDR3 DNA reads TGTGCCAGCAGCCACCCTATGGGGGGGAAATCTTTCTTT. Its protein product is CASSHPMGGKSFF. Together with reference TRBV14 and TRBJ1-1, the CDR3 gives the full variable domain: EAGVTQFPSHSVIEKGQTVTLRCDPISGHDNLYWYRRVMGKEIKFLLHFVKESKQDESGMPNNRFLAERTGGTYSTLKVQPAELEDSGVYFCASSHPMGGKSFFGQGTRLTVV.